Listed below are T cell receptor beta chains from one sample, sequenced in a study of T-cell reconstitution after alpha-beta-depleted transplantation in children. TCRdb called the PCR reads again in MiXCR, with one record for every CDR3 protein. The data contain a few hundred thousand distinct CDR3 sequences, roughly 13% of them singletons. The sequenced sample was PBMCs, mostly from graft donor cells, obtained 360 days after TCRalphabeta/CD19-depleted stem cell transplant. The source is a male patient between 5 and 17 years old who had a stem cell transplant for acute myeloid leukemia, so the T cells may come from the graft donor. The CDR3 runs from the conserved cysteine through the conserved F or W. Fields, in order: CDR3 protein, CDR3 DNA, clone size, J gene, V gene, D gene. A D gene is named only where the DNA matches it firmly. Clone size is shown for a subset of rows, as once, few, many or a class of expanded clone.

CDR3 protein: CASSYSPLAGLSYNEQFF
CDR3 DNA: TGTGCCAGCAGTTACTCCCCCCTAGCGGGACTATCCTACAATGAGCAGTTCTTC
clone size: few
J gene: TRBJ2-1
V gene: TRBV6-2/TRBV6-3
D gene: TRBD2

CDR3 protein: CSARATLTDPSYEQYF
CDR3 DNA: TGCAGTGCTAGGGCAACCTTGACGGATCCCTCCTACGAGCAGTACTTC
clone size: many
J gene: TRBJ2-7
V gene: TRBV20-1
D gene: -

CDR3 protein: CSATDGDTQYF
CDR3 DNA: TGCAGTGCAACGGACGGGGATACGCAGTATTTT
clone size: few
J gene: TRBJ2-3
V gene: TRBV20-1
D gene: -

CDR3 protein: CASSLEGGSYNEQFF
CDR3 DNA: TGTGCCAGCAGCTTAGAGGGAGGCTCCTACAATGAGCAGTTCTTC
clone size: many
J gene: TRBJ2-1
V gene: TRBV7-9
D gene: -

CDR3 protein: CASSLAPSGVYNEQFF
CDR3 DNA: TGCGCCAGCAGCTTGGCCCCCAGCGGGGTCTACAATGAGCAGTTCTTC
clone size: few
J gene: TRBJ2-1
V gene: TRBV5-1
D gene: TRBD2

CDR3 protein: CSVGGQNTDTQYF
CDR3 DNA: TGCAGCGTTGGGGGGCAGAACACAGATACGCAGTATTTT
clone size: -
J gene: TRBJ2-3
V gene: TRBV29-1
D gene: -

CDR3 protein: CASSDYTRSSYNEQFF
CDR3 DNA: TGTGCCAGCAGTGATTACACAAGAAGCTCCTACAATGAGCAGTTCTTC
clone size: -
J gene: TRBJ2-1
V gene: TRBV2
D gene: -

CDR3 protein: CSVQQGLQETQYF
CDR3 DNA: TGCAGCGTTCAACAGGGCTTACAAGAGACCCAGTACTTC
clone size: many
J gene: TRBJ2-5
V gene: TRBV29-1
D gene: -

CDR3 protein: CSASRGLAGGFESSYKQYF
CDR3 DNA: TGCAGTGCTAGCCGTGGACTAGCGGGAGGGTTCGAGAGCTCCTACAAGCAGTACTTC
clone size: -
J gene: TRBJ2-7
V gene: TRBV20-1
D gene: TRBD2

CDR3 protein: CASSFTPRGGSSLYNEQFF
CDR3 DNA: TGTGCCAGCAGCTTTACTCCTAGGGGCGGGAGTAGCCTCTACAATGAGCAGTTCTTC
clone size: -
J gene: TRBJ2-1
V gene: TRBV6-2/TRBV6-3
D gene: TRBD2

CDR3 protein: CASSLWDSPKEQYF
CDR3 DNA: TGTGCCAGCAGCTTATGGGACAGCCCTAAGGAGCAGTACTTC
clone size: -
J gene: TRBJ2-7
V gene: TRBV7-2
D gene: TRBD1

CDR3 protein: CASSPLVDASAKNIQYF
CDR3 DNA: TGTGCCAGCAGTCCTCTCGTCGACGCATCGGCCAAAAACATTCAGTACTTC
clone size: many
J gene: TRBJ2-4
V gene: TRBV28
D gene: -

CDR3 protein: CASSQVSEGLAKNIQYF
CDR3 DNA: TGCGCCAGCAGCCAAGTTAGCGAGGGGCTAGCCAAAAACATTCAGTACTTC
clone size: -
J gene: TRBJ2-4
V gene: TRBV4-3
D gene: -

CDR3 protein: CASSLVRAGDGYNEQFF
CDR3 DNA: TGTGCCAGCAGCCTTGTGCGGGCGGGAGATGGCTACAATGAGCAGTTCTTC
clone size: many
J gene: TRBJ2-1
V gene: TRBV11-2
D gene: TRBD2

CDR3 protein: CASSYGGQGISGNTIYF
CDR3 DNA: TGTGCCAGCAGCTACGGGGGGCAGGGAATCTCTGGAAACACCATATATTTT
clone size: few
J gene: TRBJ1-3
V gene: TRBV7-2
D gene: -

CDR3 protein: CASSLAGLAGETQYF
CDR3 DNA: TGTGCCAGCAGCTTGGCGGGACTAGCGGGAGAGACCCAGTACTTC
clone size: many
J gene: TRBJ2-5
V gene: TRBV5-6
D gene: TRBD2

CDR3 protein: CASSSRQFTDTQYF
CDR3 DNA: TGTGCCAGCAGTTCGAGACAGTTCACAGATACGCAGTATTTT
clone size: many
J gene: TRBJ2-3
V gene: TRBV28
D gene: -